This T cell receptor beta chain was observed in a study of cytomegalovirus exposure and HLA in healthy donors. Study-level points and caveats: Donors belonging to an Asian-associated ancestry cluster reportedly showed fewer N-insertions in productive TCRs than the approximately 670-donor mean, according to what a later analysis found. With high specificity and sensitivity, the classifier reportedly diagnosed cytomegalovirus status. Later genetic work tied a missense DCLRE1C variant to beta-chain V and J trimming. TCR beta sequences reportedly predicted most subjects' HLA-A and HLA-B alleles accurately.

Note on this clone: What it recognizes is unknown.

This CDR3 has 11 residues. The germline CDR1 and CDR2 sequences are MGHRA and YSYEKL. The V end was cut by 2 bases, the J end by 8 bases, with 4 bases between. Primers: 60 Vbeta forward and 13 Jbeta reverse. TCRdb keeps only in-frame clones here, not all; method: immunoSEQ multiplex PCR. This repertoire shows more than 95,000 clones, roughly 76% found once; its top ten account for approximately 6.9%. The gene calls are TRBV4-1 and TRBJ2-1; D uncertain. The sequencing input was PBMCs. This sequence originates from a man under 40 in good health and CMV-seropositive. The CDR3 nucleotides read TGCGCCAGCAGCCAAATCGATGAGCAGTTCTTC. Residues: CASSQIDEQFF.